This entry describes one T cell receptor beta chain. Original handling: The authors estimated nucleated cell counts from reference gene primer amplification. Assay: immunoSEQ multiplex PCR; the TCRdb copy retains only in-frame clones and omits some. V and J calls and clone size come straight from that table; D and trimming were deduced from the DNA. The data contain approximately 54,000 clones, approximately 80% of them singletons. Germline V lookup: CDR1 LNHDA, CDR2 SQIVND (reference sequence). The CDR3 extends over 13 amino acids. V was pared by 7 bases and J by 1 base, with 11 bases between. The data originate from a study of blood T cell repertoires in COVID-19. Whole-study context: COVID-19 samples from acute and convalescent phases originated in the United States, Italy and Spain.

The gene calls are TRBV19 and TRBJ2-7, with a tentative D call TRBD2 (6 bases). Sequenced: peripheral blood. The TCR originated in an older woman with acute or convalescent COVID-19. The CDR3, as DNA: TGTGCCAGTACCCCGGAGGGTTCCTACGAGCAGTACTTC. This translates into CASTPEGSYEQYF.